This paragraph covers one T cell receptor (beta chain) sequence. Its specificity is unknown. From germline, CDR1 is MNHEY and CDR2 SVGEGT. This CDR3 has 12 amino acids. The germline V and J ends were trimmed by 8 bases and 3 bases, with 11 bases remaining between them. One entry per CDR3 protein results from TCRdb running MiXCR on the reads. The sample holds fewer than 900,000 distinct CDR3 sequences; around 29% are singletons and the top ten take around 14%. This record comes from a study of T cell repertoires in cytomegalovirus infection. Findings and limits, study-wide: HLA-C-restricted CMV-specific TCR beta clonotypes prevailed in the ex vivo response.

The source is a human donor in good health (CMV status not recorded). Some clones in this sample may be carry-over from other donors' samples. This rearrangement joins TRBV6-2 or TRBV6-3 to TRBJ2-7; D gene ambiguous. Sequencing used cultured CD8+ T cells from PBMCs, obtained from culture after CMV antigen stimulation. The chain's CDR3 is CASGSVDYEQYF. The CDR3 nucleotides are TGTGCCAGCGGGTCGGTTGACTACGAGCAGTACTTC.